Listed below are T cell receptor beta chains from one sample, sequenced in a study of blood T cell repertoires in COVID-19. Libraries were prepared by immunoSEQ multiplex PCR; TCRdb keeps only in-frame clonotypes and omits some of them. The table lists about 270,000 clones, 80% to 95% of them singletons. The specimen was PBMCs or T cells enriched from blood (not recorded which). These receptors were collected from a man aged 35 to 55 who had been exposed to COVID-19. Each CDR3 is given without its conserved first and last residue. Fields, in order: V gene, J gene, clone size, CDR3 protein. Size is omitted from some rows. Given values are once, few, many or a class for expanded clones.

>TRBV11-3|TRBJ2-3|-
ASSTGTSATDTQY
>TRBV6-1|TRBJ2-1|-
ASSEKTGTGDGGQRF
>TRBV19|TRBJ2-7|few
ASSIQGEVYEQY
>TRBV7-3|TRBJ1-2|-
ASSRGSGNGYT
>TRBV12-5|TRBJ2-7|-
ASGLGYTSYEQY
>TRBV13|TRBJ2-5|once
ASSFFAQTQY
>TRBV12-3/TRBV12-4|TRBJ1-1|once
ASTLTVNTEAF
>TRBV5-5|TRBJ2-5|-
ASSFPDRAETQY
>TRBV10-2|TRBJ2-2|few
ASSEQTTGELF
>TRBV10-2|TRBJ2-7|-
ASSDPPYEQY
>TRBV10-3|TRBJ2-5|-
AISVGTSGTETQY
>TRBV27|TRBJ2-7|-
ASSPPGLAGLYEQY
>TRBV5-1|TRBJ1-2|-
ASTQLGQVGGGYT
>TRBV9|TRBJ2-2|once
ASSPEGEDFTGELF
>TRBV5-1|TRBJ1-5|-
ASSPRTGVDQPQH
>TRBV6-5|TRBJ1-2|-
ASSTRTGENYGYT
>TRBV6-5|TRBJ1-4|-
ASNWAGATNEKLF
>TRBV7-9|TRBJ2-7|once
ASSLAGRGEDEQY
>TRBV30|TRBJ2-5|-
AWGRVGARETQY
>TRBV10-3|TRBJ1-5|-
AISGTGMQPQH
>TRBV7-8|TRBJ2-5|-
ASSPTSGRVGETQY
>TRBV11-2|TRBJ2-7|-
ASILGASGGHEQY
>TRBV30|TRBJ1-6|-
AWTIAGASSYNSPLH
>TRBV5-4|TRBJ1-1|-
ASSLVVDTEAF
>TRBV27|TRBJ2-5|-
ASSFGQGAGETQY
>TRBV10-1|TRBJ2-7|-
ASSAGTSASYEQY
>TRBV6-1|TRBJ1-5|-
ASSEGQTGSNQPQH
>TRBV21-1|TRBJ2-7|-
ASSKGSSGRADRKNEQY
>TRBV19|TRBJ1-2|-
GDLIGTGGYT
>TRBV6-5|TRBJ2-2|-
ASRLGTGFTGELF
>TRBV9|TRBJ1-2|-
ASSVGRTGRYGYT
>TRBV14|TRBJ1-2|-
ASSYREGYGYT
>TRBV25-1|TRBJ2-6|-
ASSETGTGANVLT
>TRBV11-3|TRBJ2-7|few
ASSAMTGGFYEQY
>TRBV5-1|TRBJ1-1|-
ASSPLPTQNTEAF
>TRBV24-1|TRBJ2-6|-
ATSDAQGASGANVLT
>TRBV28|TRBJ1-6|once
ASSLPYNSPLH
>TRBV12-5|TRBJ1-5|-
ASGLEGRNQPQH
>TRBV28|TRBJ1-2|-
ASRTLQGDYGYT
>TRBV11-1|TRBJ2-1|once
ASSLGAGVNEQF
>TRBV6-5|TRBJ2-7|-
ASSQLAGVIYEQY
>TRBV11-3|TRBJ1-3|-
ASSSKGTANSGNTIY
>TRBV29-1|TRBJ2-1|-
SVEGLAGHEQF
>TRBV28|TRBJ2-3|-
ASSSMGLTSGRATDTQY
>TRBV12-3/TRBV12-4|TRBJ1-2|-
ASSLGGAYGYT
>TRBV7-6|TRBJ2-2|-
ASSLESGGAGTGELF
>TRBV19|TRBJ1-1|-
ASTPPTYYTEAF
>TRBV7-8|TRBJ2-1|-
ASSLGLAGVSEQF
>TRBV27|TRBJ1-3|-
ASSSDRVTGNTIY
>TRBV2|TRBJ2-7|once
ASSEMAESIYEQY
>TRBV20-1|TRBJ1-1|-
SARRETEAF
>TRBV19|TRBJ1-1|-
ASSIRGNTEAF
>TRBV7-3|TRBJ2-1|-
ASSAGLAGNNEQF
>TRBV10-1|TRBJ1-2|-
ASSDARDGTGDGYT
>TRBV7-9|TRBJ2-7|-
ASSLADSSYEQY
>TRBV7-2|TRBJ2-5|few
ASSHLAGVQETQY
>TRBV4-3|TRBJ2-7|-
ASSRDRGYEQY